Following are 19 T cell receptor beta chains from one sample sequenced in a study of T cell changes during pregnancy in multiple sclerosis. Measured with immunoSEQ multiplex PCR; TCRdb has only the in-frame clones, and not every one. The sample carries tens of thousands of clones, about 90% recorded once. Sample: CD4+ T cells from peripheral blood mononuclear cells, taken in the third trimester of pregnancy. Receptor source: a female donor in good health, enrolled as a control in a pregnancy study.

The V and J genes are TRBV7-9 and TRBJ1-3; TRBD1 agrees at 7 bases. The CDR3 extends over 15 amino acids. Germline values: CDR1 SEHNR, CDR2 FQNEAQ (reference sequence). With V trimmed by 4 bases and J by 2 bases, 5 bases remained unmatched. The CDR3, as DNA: TGTGCCAGCAGCTCGCCTACAGGGGCTGGAAACACCATATATTTT. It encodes CASSSPTGAGNTIYF.

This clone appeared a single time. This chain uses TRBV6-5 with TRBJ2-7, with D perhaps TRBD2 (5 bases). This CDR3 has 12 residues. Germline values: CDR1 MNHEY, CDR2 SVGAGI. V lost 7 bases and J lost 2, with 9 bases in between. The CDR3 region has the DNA TGTGCCAGCAAACACGGGACCTACGAGCAGTACTTC. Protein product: CASKHGTYEQYF.

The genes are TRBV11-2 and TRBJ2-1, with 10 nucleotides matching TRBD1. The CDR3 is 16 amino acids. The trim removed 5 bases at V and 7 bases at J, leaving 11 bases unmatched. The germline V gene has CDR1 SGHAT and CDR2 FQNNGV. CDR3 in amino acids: CASSRQGTGVSNEQFF. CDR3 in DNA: TGTGCCAGCAGCCGACAGGGGACAGGGGTTTCAAATGAGCAGTTCTTC.

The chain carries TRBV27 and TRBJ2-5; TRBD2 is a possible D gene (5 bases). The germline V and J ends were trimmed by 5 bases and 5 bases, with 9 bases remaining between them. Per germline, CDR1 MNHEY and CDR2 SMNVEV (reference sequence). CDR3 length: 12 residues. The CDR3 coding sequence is TGTGCCAGCAGTACCGGGGTGGAGACCCAGTACTTC. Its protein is CASSTGVETQYF.

The CDR3 nucleotides are TGCAGCGTAAACAGGGACGGTGGTGGCTACACCTTC. Its protein product is CSVNRDGGGYTF. The genes are TRBV29-1 and TRBJ1-2; possible D gene TRBD1, 6 bases. Germline V CDR1 and CDR2: SQVTM, ANQGSEA. The CDR3 consists of 12 residues. V was trimmed by 6 bases and J by 7 bases, leaving 15 bases between them.

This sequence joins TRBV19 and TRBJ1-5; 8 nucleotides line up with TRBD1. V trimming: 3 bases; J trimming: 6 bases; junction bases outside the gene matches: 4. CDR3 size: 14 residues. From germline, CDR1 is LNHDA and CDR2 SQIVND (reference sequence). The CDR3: CASSMTGAAQPQHF. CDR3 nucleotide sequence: TGTGCCAGTAGTATGACAGGGGCGGCTCAGCCCCAGCATTTT.

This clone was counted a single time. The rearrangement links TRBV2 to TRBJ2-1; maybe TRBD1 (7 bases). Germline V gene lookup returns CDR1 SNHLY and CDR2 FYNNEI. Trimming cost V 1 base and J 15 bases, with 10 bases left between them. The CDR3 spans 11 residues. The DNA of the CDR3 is TGTGCCAGCAGTGAAGTCCAGGGGGGGTTCTTC. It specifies CASSEVQGGFF.

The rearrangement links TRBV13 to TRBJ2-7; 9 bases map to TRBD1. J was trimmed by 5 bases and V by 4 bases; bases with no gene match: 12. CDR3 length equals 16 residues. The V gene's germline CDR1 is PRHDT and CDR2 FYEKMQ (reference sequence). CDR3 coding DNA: TGTGCCAGCAGCTCACGACACGGGACAGGGATCCACGAGCAGTACTTC. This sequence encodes CASSSRHGTGIHEQYF.

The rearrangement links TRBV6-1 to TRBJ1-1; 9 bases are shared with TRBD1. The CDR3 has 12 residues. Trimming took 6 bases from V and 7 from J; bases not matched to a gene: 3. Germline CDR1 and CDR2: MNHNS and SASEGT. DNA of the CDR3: TGTGCCAGCAGCCGGGACAGGGTTGAAGCTTTCTTT. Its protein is CASSRDRVEAFF.

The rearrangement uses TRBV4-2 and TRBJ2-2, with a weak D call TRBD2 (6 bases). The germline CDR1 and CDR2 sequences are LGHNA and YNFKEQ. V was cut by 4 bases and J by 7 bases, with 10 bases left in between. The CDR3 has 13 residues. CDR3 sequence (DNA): TGTGCCAGCAGCCCCGGGCGGGGCGGGGAGCTGTTTTTT. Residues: CASSPGRGGELFF.

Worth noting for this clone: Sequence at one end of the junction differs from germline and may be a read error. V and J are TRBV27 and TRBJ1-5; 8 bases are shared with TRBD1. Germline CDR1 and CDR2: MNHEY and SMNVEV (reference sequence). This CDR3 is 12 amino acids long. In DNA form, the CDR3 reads TGTGCCAGCAGTTACGACAACAGGGGGTTCGGCTTT. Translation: CASSYDNRGFGF.

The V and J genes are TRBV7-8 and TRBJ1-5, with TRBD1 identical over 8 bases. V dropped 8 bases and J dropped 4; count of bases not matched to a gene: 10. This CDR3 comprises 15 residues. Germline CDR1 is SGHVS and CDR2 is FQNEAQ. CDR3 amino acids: CASASWTGTNQPQHF. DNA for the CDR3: TGTGCCAGCGCCTCCTGGACAGGGACGAATCAGCCCCAGCATTTT.

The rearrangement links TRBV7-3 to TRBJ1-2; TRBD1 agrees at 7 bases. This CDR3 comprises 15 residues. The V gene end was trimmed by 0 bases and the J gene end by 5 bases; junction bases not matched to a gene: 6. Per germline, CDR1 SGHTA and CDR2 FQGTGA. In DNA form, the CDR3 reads TGTGCCAGCAGCTTAACAGAGGGGGCTAGTTATGGCTACACCTTC. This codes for CASSLTEGASYGYTF. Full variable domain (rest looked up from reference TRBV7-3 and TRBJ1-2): GAGVSQTPSNKVTEKGKYVELRCDPISGHTALYWYRQSLGQGPEFLIYFQGTGAADDSGLPNDRFFAVRPEGSVSTLKIQRTERGDSAVYLCASSLTEGASYGYTFGSGTRLTVV.

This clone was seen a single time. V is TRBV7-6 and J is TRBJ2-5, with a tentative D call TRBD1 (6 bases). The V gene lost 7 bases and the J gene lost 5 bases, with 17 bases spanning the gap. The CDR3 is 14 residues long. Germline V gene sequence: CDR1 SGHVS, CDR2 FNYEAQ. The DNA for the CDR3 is TGTGCCAGCAAGAACAGGGTTCGTATGGAGACCCAGTACTTC. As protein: CASKNRVRMETQYF.

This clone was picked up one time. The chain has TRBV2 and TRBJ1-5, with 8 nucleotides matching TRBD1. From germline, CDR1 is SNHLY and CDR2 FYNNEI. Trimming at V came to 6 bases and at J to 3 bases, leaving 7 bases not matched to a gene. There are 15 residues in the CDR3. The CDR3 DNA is TGTGCCAGCAGGGTGGACAGGGTCGACAATCAGCCCCAGCATTTT. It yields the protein CASRVDRVDNQPQHF. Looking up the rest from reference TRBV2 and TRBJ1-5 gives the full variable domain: EPEVTQTPSHQVTQMGQEVILRCVPISNHLYFYWYRQILGQKVEFLVSFYNNEISEKSEIFDDQFSVERPDGSNFTLKIRSTKLEDSAMYFCASRVDRVDNQPQHFGDGTRLSIL.

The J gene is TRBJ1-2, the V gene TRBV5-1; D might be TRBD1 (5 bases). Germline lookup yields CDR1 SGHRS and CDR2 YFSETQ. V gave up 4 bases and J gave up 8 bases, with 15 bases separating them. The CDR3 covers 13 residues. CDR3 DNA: TGCGCCAGCAGCGTCGGGGGTTCGTACGGCTACACCTTC. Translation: CASSVGGSYGYTF.

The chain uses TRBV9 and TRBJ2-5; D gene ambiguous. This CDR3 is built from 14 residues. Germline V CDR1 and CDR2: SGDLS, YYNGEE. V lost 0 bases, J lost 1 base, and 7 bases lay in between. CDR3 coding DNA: TGTGCCAGCAGCGTAGATCCCTCCCAAGAGACCCAGTACTTC. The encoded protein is CASSVDPSQETQYF.

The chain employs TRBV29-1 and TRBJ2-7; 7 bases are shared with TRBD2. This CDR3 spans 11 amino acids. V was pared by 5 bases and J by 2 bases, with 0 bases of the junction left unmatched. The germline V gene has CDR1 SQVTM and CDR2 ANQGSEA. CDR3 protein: CSVRGAYEQYF. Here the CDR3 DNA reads TGCAGCGTTCGGGGGGCCTACGAGCAGTACTTC.

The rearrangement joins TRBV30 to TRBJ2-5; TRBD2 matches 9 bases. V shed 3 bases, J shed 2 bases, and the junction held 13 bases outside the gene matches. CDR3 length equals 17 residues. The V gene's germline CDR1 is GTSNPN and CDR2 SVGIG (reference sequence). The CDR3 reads CAWSHDFKRGVQETQYF. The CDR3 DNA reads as TGTGCCTGGAGCCATGACTTTAAGCGGGGGGTTCAAGAGACCCAGTACTTC.